These 15 T cell receptor beta chains were all obtained from the same sample, sequenced in a study of blood T cells in healthy people across ages. Together with a sample-barcoded 5' primer, a J-beta primer mix was included in a second PCR lasting about 6 to 12 cycles. TCRdb reprocessed the 5' RACE reads via MiXCR and lists one record per CDR3 protein. The sample has about a million distinct CDR3 sequences, around two fifths seen once. Sequenced sample: blood. Receptors originate from a man between 18 and 29 years old in good health.

The chain couples TRBV7-9 to TRBJ2-5; TRBD1 or TRBD2 may be the D gene (6 bases each). The germline V gene has CDR1 SEHNR and CDR2 FQNEAQ (reference sequence). Trimming left V 6 bases short and J 1 base short, with 18 bases between. The CDR3 sequence is 16 residues long. The CDR3 loop is CASRPKAGGLQETQYF. The CDR3 nucleotides are TGTGCCAGCAGACCGAAAGCCGGGGGCCTCCAAGAGACCCAGTACTTC.

This chain uses TRBV27 with TRBJ1-5, with D unresolved. The CDR3 sequence is 16 residues long. With 6 bases removed from V and 0 bases from J, the gap between germline ends came to 15 bases. Germline V gene data show CDR1 as MNHEY and CDR2 as SMNVEV (reference sequence). CDR3 nucleotide sequence: TGTGCCAGCAGGAGTAATGCGGGATATAGCAATCAGCCCCAGCATTTT. This translates into CASRSNAGYSNQPQHF.

V gene TRBV20-1 combines with J gene TRBJ2-5; 8 positions agree with TRBD1. The CDR3 contains 12 residues. Germline V lookup: CDR1 DFQATT, CDR2 SNEGSKA (reference sequence). Trimming cost V 5 bases and J 5 bases; bases outside gene matches: 4. This chain's CDR3 is CSAQRTGETQYF. In DNA, the CDR3 is TGCAGTGCTCAAAGGACAGGGGAGACCCAGTACTTC.

V and J are TRBV9 and TRBJ2-7, with 8 bases identical to TRBD2. J was trimmed by 7 bases and V by 6 bases; bases with no gene match: 18. From germline, CDR1 is SGDLS and CDR2 YYNGEE. CDR3 size: 16 residues. This CDR3 is CASTSSGGNSYNEQYF. The CDR3 DNA reads as TGTGCCAGCACGTCATCGGGAGGGAACTCCTACAATGAGCAGTACTTC.

The table lists this clonotype with a count of one. The chain has TRBV9 and TRBJ1-1, with a weak D call TRBD1 (5 bases). The V and J ends lost 1 base and 0 bases respectively, with 13 bases between them. Germline V gene lookup returns CDR1 SGDLS and CDR2 YYNGEE. The CDR3 runs to 16 residues. The CDR3 sequence: CASSVSDSIMNTEAFF. Written as DNA, the CDR3 is TGTGCCAGCAGCGTATCAGACAGCATCATGAACACTGAAGCTTTCTTT.

There are a few counts of this clonotype. This chain uses TRBV5-1 with TRBJ1-2; tentative D call: TRBD1 (5 bases). Trimming removed 0 bases from V and 8 bases from J, with 14 bases in between. The CDR3 loop spans 14 amino acids. Germline V gene sequence: CDR1 SGHRS, CDR2 YFSETQ. CDR3 coding DNA: TGCGCCAGCAGCTTGGACGTCGGGGACGGCGGCTACACCTTC. This codes for CASSLDVGDGGYTF.

Comments on this clonotype: This could be a read error, since a much larger clone is one nucleotide away. The V call is TRBV7-2, the J call TRBJ2-1; the match to TRBD2 covers 9 bases. The CDR3 is 15 amino acids. CDR1 and CDR2 (germline): SGHTA, FQGNSA. V dropped 8 bases and J dropped 8; count of bases not matched to a gene: 13. DNA for the CDR3: TGTGCCAGCGACAAAGGGACTAGCAGGCCCCATGAGCAGTTCTTC. It specifies CASDKGTSRPHEQFF.

The V and J genes are TRBV7-9 and TRBJ2-1; possible D gene TRBD2, 6 bases. V was pared by 4 bases and J by 7 bases, with 17 bases between. Germline CDR1 is SEHNR and CDR2 is FQNEAQ (reference sequence). The CDR3 is 15 amino acids. Written as DNA, the CDR3 is TGTGCCAGCAGCTACAACCGGGACTTGAGAAATGAGCAGTTCTTC. Its translation is CASSYNRDLRNEQFF.

Only a few counts were recorded for this clonotype. This chain joins TRBV3-1 and TRBJ2-6; D not certain. This CDR3 comprises 15 residues. CDR1 and CDR2 (germline): LGHDT, YNNKEL (reference sequence). Trimming took 2 bases from V and 2 from J, leaving 7 bases between them. The CDR3 reads CASSQMTAGANVLTF. The CDR3 region has the DNA TGTGCCAGCAGCCAAATGACTGCTGGGGCCAACGTCCTGACTTTC.

The gene calls are TRBV27 and TRBJ1-2; D is uncertain. CDR1 is MNHEY and CDR2 is SMNVEV in the germline V gene (reference sequence). The CDR3 has 15 residues. V shed 0 bases and J shed 4 bases, with 12 bases lying between them. This chain's CDR3 is CASSLSEGFTYGYTF. The DNA of the CDR3 is TGTGCCAGCAGTTTATCGGAGGGTTTCACCTATGGCTACACCTTC.

The chain carries TRBV6-1 and TRBJ1-5; no clear D. Trimming removed 4 bases at V and 7 bases at J, with 11 bases between. The CDR3 length is 13 residues. In germline, CDR1 is MNHNS, CDR2 SASEGT. The CDR3 DNA is TGTGCCAGCAGTGGGACGAAAACACAGCCCCAGCATTTT. It specifies CASSGTKTQPQHF.

The chain joins TRBV11-1 to TRBJ1-1, with TRBD1 as a possible D gene (5 bases). The germline V and J ends were trimmed by 6 bases and 0 bases, with 11 bases remaining between them. The CDR3 sequence is 14 residues long. CDR1 and CDR2 from the germline V gene are SGHAT and FQDESV (reference sequence). The CDR3: CASSSWGMNTEAFF. The CDR3 DNA follows: TGTGCCAGCAGTTCCTGGGGGATGAACACTGAAGCTTTCTTT.

Remarks on this clonotype: Given a much more abundant clone one base away, this may be a read error. The V gene is TRBV7-9, the J gene TRBJ2-1, with D possibly TRBD2 on 5 matching bases. The J call may be faulty, since TRBJ2-7 better matches the DNA end. The CDR3 totals 14 residues. Germline V gene sequence: CDR1 SEHNR, CDR2 FQNEAQ (reference sequence). The CDR3 is CASTETSNVNEQYF. Written as DNA, the CDR3 is TGTGCCAGCACCGAAACTAGTAATGTGAATGAGCAGTACTTC.

The sample holds one count of this clonotype. The chain has TRBV6-2 or TRBV6-3 and TRBJ2-3; 10 positions agree with TRBD2. CDR1 MNHEY and CDR2 SVGEGT come from the germline V gene. The trim removed 6 bases at V and 4 bases at J, leaving 10 bases unmatched. The CDR3 is made up of 16 amino acids. The CDR3 region has the DNA TGTGCCAGCAGCCCCATCCTAGCGGGAGCGGCAGATACGCAGTATTTT. As protein: CASSPILAGAADTQYF.

This sequence joins TRBV20-1 and TRBJ2-3, with a possible D match to TRBD2 (6 bases). Looked up from germline, CDR1 is DFQATT and CDR2 is SNEGSKA (reference sequence). Between the trimmed V and J ends, which lost 6 bases and 4 bases, there was a span of 17 bases. There are 14 residues in the CDR3. CDR3 in amino acids: CSANKRRGSDTQYF. The DNA for the CDR3 is TGCAGTGCCAATAAGCGGAGGGGATCAGATACGCAGTATTTT.